Given below is one T cell receptor (beta chain) in context. The target antigen is unknown. This sample is drawn from a study of T cell responses to AZD1222 COVID-19 vaccine. Germline V lookup: CDR1 ENHRY, CDR2 SYGVKD. Trimming removed 5 bases from V and 5 bases from J, with 9 bases in between. CDR3 length equals 12 residues. TCRdb's copy holds only in-frame clones and misses some; the assay was immunoSEQ multiplex PCR. The sample yields some 150,000 clones, 70% to 90% seen once. The study's findings and limits: Seropositive at baseline were only six AZD1222 recipients. Following two doses of AZD1222, Spike-specific TCR breadth and depth rose. Samples come after the peak T cell response, not at day 14. Regions 160-218 and 743-854 dominated among vaccine-associated CD4 TCRs spanning spike.

The source was peripheral blood, collected 28 days after the second AZD1222 dose. The chain has TRBV10-3 and TRBJ1-1; D perhaps matches TRBD1 (6 bases). The sequence came from an adult who received the AZD1222 COVID-19 vaccine. CDR3 sequence reads: CAISTGRTEAFF. DNA for the CDR3: TGTGCCATCAGTACAGGGAGAACTGAAGCTTTCTTT.